This TCR beta chain was sequenced for a study of Graves' ophthalmopathy and Graves' hyperthyroidism. Hyperthyroidism qualified as stable when ophthalmopathy did not develop within 18 months of follow-up. The authors enrolled newly diagnosed hyperthyroidism patients aged 18 to 65 with under 2 months' duration. Diagnosis used clinical symptoms, serum thyroxine, TRAb, thyroid ultrasound and orbital computed tomography. This CDR3 comprises 16 residues. Trimming cost V 1 base and J 3 bases, with 16 bases left between them. CDR1 is LNHDA, CDR2 SQIVND, per germline (reference sequence). CDR3 regions of TCR beta were amplified from RNA transcripts. RT-PCR was first run with HTBI primers, then multiplex PCR in a second round. TCRdb passed the multiplex PCR reads through MiXCR, listing each CDR3 protein once. This repertoire shows about 390,000 distinct CDR3 sequences, approximately 18% found once; its top ten account for 2.4%.

This clonotype came up many times. The sequenced sample consisted of peripheral blood. The chain recombines TRBV19 with TRBJ2-7; D is possibly TRBD1 or TRBD2 (5 bases each). The sequence derives from an adult woman with stable Graves' hyperthyroidism. The CDR3: CASSIARQRGVYEQYF. In DNA form, the CDR3 reads TGTGCCAGTAGTATAGCTCGACAGAGAGGGGTCTACGAGCAGTACTTC.